The clone carrying this T cell receptor beta chain was observed at least ten times. The antigen remains undetermined. The data were obtained in a study of prognosis after radiotherapy for stage I lung cancer. For the study at large: In total, 13 men and 6 women took part as patients, aged 53 to 84 with a median of approximately 76 years.

From genomic DNA, TCR beta CDR3 was amplified by two-round multiplex PCR. Every TRBV and TRBJ gene had its own specific primer in first-round PCR. Via MiXCR, TCRdb re-called the multiplex PCR reads, giving one row per CDR3 protein. Of about 59,000 distinct CDR3 sequences listed, 26% are singletons. The V end was cut by 7 bases, the J end by 2 bases, with 11 bases between. Per the germline V gene, CDR1 is SGHTA and CDR2 is FQGNSA. The CDR3 runs to 13 residues. General study results and limits: Counted unique TCR clones declined after stereotactic body radiation therapy (median approximately 9,600 versus 7,200).

The sequencing used PBMCs, collected before or after stereotactic body radiation therapy (not recorded which). The chain uses TRBV7-2 and TRBJ1-1; D is uncertain. The TCR originated in a donor of 50 years or more with non-small cell lung cancer. CDR3 DNA: TGTGCCAGCAAACTGGCGCGAAACACTGAAGCTTTCTTT. Protein sequence: CASKLARNTEAFF.